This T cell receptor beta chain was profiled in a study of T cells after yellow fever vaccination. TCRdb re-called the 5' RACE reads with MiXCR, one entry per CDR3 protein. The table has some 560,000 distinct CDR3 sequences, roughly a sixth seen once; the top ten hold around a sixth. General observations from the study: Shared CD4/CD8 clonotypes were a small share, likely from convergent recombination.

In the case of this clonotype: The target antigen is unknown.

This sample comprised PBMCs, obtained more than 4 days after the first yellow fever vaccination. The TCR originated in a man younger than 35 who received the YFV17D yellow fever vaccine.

CDR3 DNA: TGTGCCAGCAGTTACTCCGGGACTGCGGCCTACGAGCAGTACTTC. It encodes CASSYSGTAAYEQYF. The chain uses TRBV6-5 and TRBJ2-7, with D perhaps matching TRBD2 (6 bases). Trimming shortened V by 0 bases and J by 2 bases, and 11 bases separated the two germline ends. Germline values: CDR1 MNHEY, CDR2 SVGAGI. The CDR3 extends over 15 amino acids.